This T cell receptor (beta chain) was profiled in a study of T cell repertoires and HLA-DP antigens. Across the whole study: Transduced HeLa cells presented HLA-DP to CD4+ T cells. Alloantigens: one with one groove difference and one with about ten differences versus self.

Deep-resolution sequencing targeted roughly 200,000 T cell genomes in pre-culture CD4+ samples. TCRdb keeps only in-frame clones here, not all; method: immunoSEQ multiplex PCR. The data hold almost 90,000 clones, with about 89% observed a single time. Notes on the study in general: Naive and memory CD4+ repertoires were not analysed separately.

On this clone itself: Its antigen is unidentified.

Input material: CD4+ T cells from PBMCs. The receptor was derived from a man aged 50 or older in good health and CMV-seronegative.

CDR3 in DNA: TGCGCCAGCAGCCAAGAGGGAGCAGGGAACACTGAAGCTTTCTTT. It codes for CASSQEGAGNTEAFF. The chain links TRBV4-3 to TRBJ1-1; D gene ambiguous. CDR1 and CDR2 (germline): LGHNA, YSLEER. Deletions cut 0 bases from V and 1 base from J, with 9 bases between. The CDR3 is 15 amino acids.